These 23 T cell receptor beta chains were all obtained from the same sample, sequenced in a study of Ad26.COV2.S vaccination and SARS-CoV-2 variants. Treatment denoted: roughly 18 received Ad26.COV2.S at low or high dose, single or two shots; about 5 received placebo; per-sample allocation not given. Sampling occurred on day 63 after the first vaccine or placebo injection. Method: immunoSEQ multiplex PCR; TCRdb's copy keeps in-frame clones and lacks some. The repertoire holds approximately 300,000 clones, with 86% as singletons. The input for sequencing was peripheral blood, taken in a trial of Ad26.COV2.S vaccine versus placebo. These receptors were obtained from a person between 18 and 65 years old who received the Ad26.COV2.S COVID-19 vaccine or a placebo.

This chain's CDR3 is CASSVVPAGETQYF. CDR3 nucleotide sequence: TGTGCCAGCAGCGTAGTTCCGGCCGGGGAGACCCAGTACTTC. The rearrangement links TRBV9 to TRBJ2-5; unclear D gene. The germline gives CDR1 SGDLS, CDR2 YYNGEE. Trimming removed 0 bases at V and 5 bases at J, with 11 bases between. The CDR3 runs 14 residues.

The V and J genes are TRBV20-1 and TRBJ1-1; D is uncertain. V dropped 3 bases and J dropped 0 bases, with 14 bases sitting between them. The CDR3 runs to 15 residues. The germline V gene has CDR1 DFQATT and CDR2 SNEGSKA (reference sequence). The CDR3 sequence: CSASRYRKLNTEAFF. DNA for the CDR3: TGCAGTGCTAGTCGATACCGCAAATTGAACACTGAAGCTTTCTTT.

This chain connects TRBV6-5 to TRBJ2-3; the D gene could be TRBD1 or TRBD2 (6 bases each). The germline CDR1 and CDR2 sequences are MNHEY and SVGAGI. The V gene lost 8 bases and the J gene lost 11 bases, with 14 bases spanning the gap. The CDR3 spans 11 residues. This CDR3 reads CASGGLIRQYF. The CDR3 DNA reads TGTGCCAGCGGGGGGCTCATCCGGCAGTATTTT.

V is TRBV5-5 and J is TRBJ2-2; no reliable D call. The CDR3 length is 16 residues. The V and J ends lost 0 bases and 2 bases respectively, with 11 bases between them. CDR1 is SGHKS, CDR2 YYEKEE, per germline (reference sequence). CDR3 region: CASSLGSLLNTGELFF. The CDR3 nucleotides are TGTGCCAGCAGCTTGGGATCTCTCCTCAACACCGGGGAGCTGTTTTTT.

The DNA of the CDR3 is TGTGCCAGCAGCGAAAGACAGTCAGAAGAGCAGTACTTC. Its protein product is CASSERQSEEQYF. This rearrangement joins TRBV5-4 to TRBJ2-7, with D maybe TRBD1 (5 bases). Trimming removed 4 bases from V and 7 bases from J, with 15 bases in between. The CDR3 loop spans 13 amino acids. Germline assignment: CDR1 SGHNT and CDR2 YYREEE (reference sequence).

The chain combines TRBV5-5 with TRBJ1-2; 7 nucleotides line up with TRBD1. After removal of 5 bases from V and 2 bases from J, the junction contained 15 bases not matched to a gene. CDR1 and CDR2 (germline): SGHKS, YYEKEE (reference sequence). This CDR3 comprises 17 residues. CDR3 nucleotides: TGTGCCAGCAGACGGGCAGGGGGAATAGAAGAGAACTATGGCTACACCTTC. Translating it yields CASRRAGGIEENYGYTF. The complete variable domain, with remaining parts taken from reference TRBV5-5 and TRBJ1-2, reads DAGVTQSPTHLIKTRGQQVTLRCSPISGHKSVSWYQQVLGQGPQFIFQYYEKEERGRGNFPDRFSARQFPNYSSELNVNALLLGDSALYLCASRRAGGIEENYGYTFGSGTRLTVV.

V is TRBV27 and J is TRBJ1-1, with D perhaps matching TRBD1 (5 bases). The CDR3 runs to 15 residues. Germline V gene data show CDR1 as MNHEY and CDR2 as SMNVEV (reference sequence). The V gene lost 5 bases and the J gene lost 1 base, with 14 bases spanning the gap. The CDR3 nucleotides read TGTGCCAGCAGTCGGGACCGCCGATCGAACACTGAAGCTTTCTTT. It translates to CASSRDRRSNTEAFF.

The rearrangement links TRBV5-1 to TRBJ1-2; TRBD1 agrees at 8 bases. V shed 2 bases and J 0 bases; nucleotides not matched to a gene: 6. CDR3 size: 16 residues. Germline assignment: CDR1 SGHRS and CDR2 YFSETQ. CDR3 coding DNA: TGCGCCAGCAGCTTAACAGGGGGGATGTCTAACTATGGCTACACCTTC. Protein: CASSLTGGMSNYGYTF. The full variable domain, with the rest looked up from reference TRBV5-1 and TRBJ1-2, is KAGVTQTPRYLIKTRGQQVTLSCSPISGHRSVSWYQQTPGQGLQFLFEYFSETQRNKGNFPGRFSGRQFSNSRSEMNVSTLELGDSALYLCASSLTGGMSNYGYTFGSGTRLTVV.

The CDR3, as DNA: TGTGCCAGCAGTTCCCGAGGGGGAGACCTCCACTTT. Amino acid sequence: CASSSRGGDLHF. The chain couples TRBV27 to TRBJ1-6, with D possibly being TRBD1 (6 bases). Germline-derived CDR1 and CDR2 are MNHEY and SMNVEV (reference sequence). With 4 bases removed from V and 15 bases from J, the gap between germline ends came to 13 bases. This CDR3 has 12 residues.

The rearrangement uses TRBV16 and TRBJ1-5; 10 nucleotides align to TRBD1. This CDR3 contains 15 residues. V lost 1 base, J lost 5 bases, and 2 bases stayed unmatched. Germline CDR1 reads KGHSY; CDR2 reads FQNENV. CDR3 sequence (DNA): TGTGCCAGCAGCCAATTCGGGACAGGGGATCAGCCCCAGCATTTT. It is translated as CASSQFGTGDQPQHF.

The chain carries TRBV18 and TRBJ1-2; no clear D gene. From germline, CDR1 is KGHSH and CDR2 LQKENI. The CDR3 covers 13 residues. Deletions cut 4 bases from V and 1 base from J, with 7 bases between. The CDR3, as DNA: TGTGCCAGCTCACTGACGGATAACTATGGCTACACCTTC. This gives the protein CASSLTDNYGYTF.

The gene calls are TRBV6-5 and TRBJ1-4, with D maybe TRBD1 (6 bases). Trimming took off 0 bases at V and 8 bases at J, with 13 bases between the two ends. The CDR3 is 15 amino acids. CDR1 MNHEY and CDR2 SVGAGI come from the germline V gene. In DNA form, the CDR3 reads TGTGCCAGCAGTTACTCGAGGGGGGCGGAGGAAAAACTGTTTTTT. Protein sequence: CASSYSRGAEEKLFF.

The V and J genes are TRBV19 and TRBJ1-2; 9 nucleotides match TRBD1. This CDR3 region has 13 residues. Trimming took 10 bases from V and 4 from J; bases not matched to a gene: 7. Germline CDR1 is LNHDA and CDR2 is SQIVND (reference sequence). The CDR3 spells CATRDRVTYGYTF. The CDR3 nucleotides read TGTGCCACTCGGGACAGGGTGACCTATGGCTACACCTTC.

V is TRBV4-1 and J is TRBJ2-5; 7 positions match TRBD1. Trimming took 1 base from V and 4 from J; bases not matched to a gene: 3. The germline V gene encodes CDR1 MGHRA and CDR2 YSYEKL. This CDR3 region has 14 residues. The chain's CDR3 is CASSQGQGRETQYF. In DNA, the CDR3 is TGCGCCAGCAGCCAAGGACAGGGACGAGAGACCCAGTACTTC.

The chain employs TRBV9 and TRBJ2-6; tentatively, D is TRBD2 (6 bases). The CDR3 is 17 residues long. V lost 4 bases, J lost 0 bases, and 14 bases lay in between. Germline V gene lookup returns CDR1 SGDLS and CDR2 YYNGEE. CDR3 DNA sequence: TGTGCCAGCAGCTTATCGGGGGTCCGCTCTGGGGCCAACGTCCTGACTTTC. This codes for CASSLSGVRSGANVLTF.

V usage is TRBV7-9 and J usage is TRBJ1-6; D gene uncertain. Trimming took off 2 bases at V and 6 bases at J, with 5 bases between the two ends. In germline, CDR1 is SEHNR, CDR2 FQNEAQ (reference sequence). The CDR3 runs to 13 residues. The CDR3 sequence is CASSLLTNSPLHF. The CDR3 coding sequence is TGTGCCAGCAGCTTATTGACTAATTCACCCCTCCACTTT.

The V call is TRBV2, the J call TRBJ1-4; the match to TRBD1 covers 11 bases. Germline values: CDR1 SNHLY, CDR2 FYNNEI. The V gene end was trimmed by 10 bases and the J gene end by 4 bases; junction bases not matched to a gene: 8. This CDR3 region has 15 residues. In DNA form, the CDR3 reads TGTGCCACTACGGACAGGGGGCTTGATAATGAAAAACTGTTTTTT. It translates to CATTDRGLDNEKLFF. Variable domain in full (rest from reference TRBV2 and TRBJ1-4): EPEVTQTPSHQVTQMGQEVILRCVPISNHLYFYWYRQILGQKVEFLVSFYNNEISEKSEIFDDQFSVERPDGSNFTLKIRSTKLEDSAMYFCATTDRGLDNEKLFFGSGTQLSVL.

CDR3 region: CAWSSAGGPVAEQFF. For the CDR3, the DNA is TGTGCCTGGAGTTCGGCGGGGGGGCCGGTTGCTGAGCAGTTCTTC. The J gene is TRBJ2-1, the V gene TRBV30; 9 positions agree with TRBD2. CDR3 length: 15 residues. Per the germline V gene, CDR1 is GTSNPN and CDR2 is SVGIG (reference sequence). With V trimmed by 2 bases and J by 9 bases, 11 bases remained unmatched.

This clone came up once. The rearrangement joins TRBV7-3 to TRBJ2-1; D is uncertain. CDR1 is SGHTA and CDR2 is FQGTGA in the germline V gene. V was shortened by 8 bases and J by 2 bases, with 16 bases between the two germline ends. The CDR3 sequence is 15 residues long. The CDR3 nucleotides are TGTGCCAGCTCCCTCGGTAGCCCCACCTACAATGAGCAGTTCTTC. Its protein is CASSLGSPTYNEQFF.

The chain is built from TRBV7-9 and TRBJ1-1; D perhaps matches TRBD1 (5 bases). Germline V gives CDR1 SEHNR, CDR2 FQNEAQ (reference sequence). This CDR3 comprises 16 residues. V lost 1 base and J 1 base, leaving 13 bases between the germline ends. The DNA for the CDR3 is TGTGCCAGCAGCTTAGGGTCAGGGTCAGCGAACACTGAAGCTTTCTTT. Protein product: CASSLGSGSANTEAFF.

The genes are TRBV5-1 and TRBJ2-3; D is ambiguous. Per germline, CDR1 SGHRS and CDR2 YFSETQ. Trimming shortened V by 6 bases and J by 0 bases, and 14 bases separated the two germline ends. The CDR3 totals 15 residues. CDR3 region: CASTSSPGSTDTQYF. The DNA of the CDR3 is TGCGCCAGCACCTCCTCCCCCGGGAGCACAGATACGCAGTATTTT.

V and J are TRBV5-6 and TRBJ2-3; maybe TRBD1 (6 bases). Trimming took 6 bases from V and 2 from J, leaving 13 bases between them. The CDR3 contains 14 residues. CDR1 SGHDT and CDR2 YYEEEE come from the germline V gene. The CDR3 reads CASTPTGSTDTQYF. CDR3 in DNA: TGTGCCAGCACGCCAACAGGGTCCACAGATACGCAGTATTTT.

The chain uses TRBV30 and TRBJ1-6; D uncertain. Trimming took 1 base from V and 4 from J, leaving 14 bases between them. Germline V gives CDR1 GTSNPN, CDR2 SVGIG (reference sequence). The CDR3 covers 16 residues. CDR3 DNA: TGTGCCTGGAGTGAGGCAGGCCCACTTTATAATTCACCCCTCCACTTT. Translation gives CAWSEAGPLYNSPLHF. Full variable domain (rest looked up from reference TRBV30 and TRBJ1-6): SQTIHQWPATLVQPVGSPLSLECTVEGTSNPNLYWYRQAAGRGLQLLFYSVGIGQISSEVPQNLSASRPQDRQFILSSKKLLLSDSGFYLCAWSEAGPLYNSPLHFGNGTRLTVT.